This T cell receptor (beta chain) was identified in a study of cytomegalovirus exposure and HLA in healthy donors. In the PCR, 60 Vbeta and 13 Jbeta primers were used. TCRdb's copy holds only in-frame clones and misses some; the assay was immunoSEQ multiplex PCR. The data contain approximately 86,000 clones, just over 70% of them seen just once; the ten biggest clones take up almost 8.5%. The germline V and J ends were trimmed by 1 base and 1 base, with 15 bases remaining between them. The CDR3 runs 16 residues. The gene calls are TRBV5-3 and TRBJ2-7; TRBD1 might be the D (6 bases). TRBV5-3 is an ORF; its function is uncertain. The sequenced sample was PBMCs. This TCR came from a man aged 55 to 70 in good health and CMV-seronegative. The chain's CDR3 is CARSLPQGKRSYEQYF. In nucleotides, the CDR3 is TGTGCCAGAAGCTTGCCCCAGGGGAAGAGATCCTACGAGCAGTACTTC.